This T cell receptor beta chain was recorded in a study of T cells in localized non-small cell lung cancer. Deletions cut 2 bases from V and 4 bases from J, with 15 bases between. The CDR3 runs 15 residues. The V gene's germline CDR1 is MDHEN and CDR2 SYDVKM. The method was immunoSEQ multiplex PCR; TCRdb's version includes in-frame clones alone and lacks a portion of them. The sample lists around 41,000 clones; over 75% were seen once. This specimen was PBMCs, taken before any cancer treatment. The chain links TRBV28 to TRBJ2-7; TRBD1 might be the D (6 bases). The TCR was taken from a woman aged 40-75 years with stage II lung adenocarcinoma. This chain's CDR3 is CASSLTGNRKYEQYF. The CDR3 nucleotides are TGTGCCAGCAGTTTAACAGGGAATCGGAAATACGAGCAGTACTTC.